This TCR beta chain is from a study of T cells in Graves' hyperthyroidism and ophthalmopathy. CDR1 MNHNY and CDR2 SVGAGI come from the germline V gene (reference sequence). The V gene lost 0 bases and the J gene lost 8 bases, with 13 bases spanning the gap. CDR3 length equals 14 residues. Researchers took RNA transcripts and amplified the TCR beta CDR3 regions from them. First-round RT-PCR with HTBI primers amplified the TCR CDR3 region. TCRdb redid the calling of the multiplex PCR reads with MiXCR, one entry per CDR3 protein. The table shows about 290,000 distinct CDR3 sequences, with around 17% occurring only once.

This receptor was identified in a man aged 30 to 39 with Graves' hyperthyroidism. Sequenced: blood. This rearrangement joins TRBV6-6 to TRBJ1-2; no clear D. This CDR3 reads CASSYSSIPGGYTF. CDR3 nucleotides: TGTGCCAGCAGTTACTCTAGCATTCCGGGGGGCTACACCTTC.